The 32 T cell receptor beta chains below all came from one sample that was sequenced in a study of blood T cell repertoires in COVID-19. Clones were sequenced by immunoSEQ multiplex PCR, and TCRdb holds only the in-frame ones, with some missing. There are over 120,000 clones in the sample; approximately 80% occur only once, and roughly a tenth lies in the top ten. Sequencing was performed on peripheral blood. All receptors come from a man aged 55 to 70 with active or convalescent COVID-19.

This chain joins TRBV7-8 and TRBJ2-5, with D unclear. The CDR3 contains 14 residues. The V end was cut by 2 bases, the J end by 4 bases, with 11 bases between. CDR1 and CDR2 from the germline V gene are SGHVS and FQNEAQ. This CDR3 is CASSLYPGGETQYF. The CDR3 nucleotides are TGTGCCAGCAGCTTATATCCCGGTGGAGAGACCCAGTACTTC. The entire variable domain, with the rest obtained from reference TRBV7-8 and TRBJ2-5, is as follows: GAGVSQSPRYKVAKRGQDVALRCDPISGHVSLFWYQQALGQGPEFLTYFQNEAQLDKSGLPSDRFFAERPEGSVSTLKIQRTQQEDSAVYLCASSLYPGGETQYFGPGTRLLVL.

The chain uses TRBV6-5 and TRBJ2-7, with 8 bases identical to TRBD1. The CDR3 consists of 13 residues. After removal of 5 bases from V and 0 bases from J, the junction contained 0 bases not matched to a gene. The germline CDR1 and CDR2 sequences are MNHEY and SVGAGI. The CDR3 protein is CASSTGGSYEQYV. As DNA, the CDR3 is TGTGCCAGCAGTACAGGGGGCTCCTACGAGCAGTACGTC.

CDR3 residues: CASSTRQGPNTGELFF. Here the CDR3 DNA reads TGTGCCAGCAGCACCCGACAGGGACCGAACACCGGGGAGCTGTTTTTT. The gene calls are TRBV9 and TRBJ2-2; 7 bases match TRBD1. The CDR3 length is 16 residues. Trimming cost V 4 bases and J 0 bases; bases outside gene matches: 6. Looked up from germline, CDR1 is SGDLS and CDR2 is YYNGEE.

This clone has just one count. V usage is TRBV9 and J usage is TRBJ2-2; TRBD1 is a possible D gene (5 bases). CDR1 is SGDLS and CDR2 is YYNGEE in the germline V gene. The CDR3 runs 16 residues. The germline V and J ends were trimmed by 3 bases and 6 bases, with 18 bases remaining between them. In DNA form, the CDR3 reads TGTGCCAGCAGCGCTTCTAGTCCCAGGGTTTCCGGGGAGCTGTTTTTT. It translates to CASSASSPRVSGELFF.

This sequence joins TRBV27 and TRBJ1-1, with TRBD1 matching over 9 bases. Germline trimming cut 5 bases from V and 11 bases from J; bases unmatched to any gene: 9. The CDR3 consists of 13 residues. CDR1 and CDR2 (germline): MNHEY, SMNVEV (reference sequence). The CDR3 DNA is TGTGCCAGCAGTCCCCTCCGGGACAGGGAGGCTTTCTTT. Its protein product is CASSPLRDREAFF.

V usage is TRBV18 and J usage is TRBJ2-3; a weak D match, TRBD2 (7 bases). Trimming pared 2 bases from V and 1 base from J, leaving 13 bases between. The germline V gene has CDR1 KGHSH and CDR2 LQKENI. The CDR3 runs to 16 residues. CDR3 protein: CASSPLRGGGTDTQYF. The CDR3 DNA reads TGTGCCAGCTCACCATTGCGAGGGGGGGGCACAGATACGCAGTATTTT.

The V gene is TRBV18, the J gene TRBJ2-5; TRBD2 agrees at 11 bases. This CDR3 is 16 amino acids long. Germline CDR1 and CDR2: KGHSH and LQKENI. V dropped 2 bases and J dropped 2; count of bases not matched to a gene: 4. The CDR3 here is CASSPTGTSGQETQYF. DNA of the CDR3: TGTGCCAGCTCACCAACCGGGACTAGCGGTCAAGAGACCCAGTACTTC.

This chain connects TRBV4-3 to TRBJ2-4; perhaps TRBD2 as D (5 bases). Trimming removed 1 base from V and 2 bases from J, with 15 bases in between. This CDR3 comprises 17 residues. Germline V CDR1 and CDR2: LGHNA, YSLEER. Written as DNA, the CDR3 is TGCGCCAGCAGCCAAGGCGGGTTTGCGGAAACCAAAAACATTCAGTACTTC. Its translation: CASSQGGFAETKNIQYF.

The chain recombines TRBV6-2 or TRBV6-3 with TRBJ2-2, with 10 bases matching TRBD1. Trimming took 4 bases from V and 6 from J; bases not matched to a gene: 17. CDR1 is MNHEY and CDR2 is SVGEGT in the germline V gene. The CDR3 is 19 amino acids. The CDR3 DNA sequence: TGTGCCAGCAGTTCCGGGGGTCCCGGGACAGGGGCAGGACCCGGGGAGCTGTTTTTT. Amino acid sequence: CASSSGGPGTGAGPGELFF.

The gene calls are TRBV7-8 and TRBJ2-1; 14 nucleotides line up with TRBD2. The CDR3 extends over 18 amino acids. Unmatched junction bases numbered 18, after V lost 5 bases and J lost 12 bases. Germline CDR1 and CDR2: SGHVS and FQNEAQ. The CDR3 DNA follows: TGTGCCAGCAGCCCAAACGGGGTAGGGACTAGCGGGAGTTCAGGGCAGTTCTTC. Protein sequence: CASSPNGVGTSGSSGQFF.

This clone was found a few times. This chain connects TRBV6-1 to TRBJ2-7; D is unresolved. The CDR3 loop spans 15 amino acids. Trimming took 1 base from V and 0 from J, leaving 10 bases between them. Germline loops: CDR1 MNHNS, CDR2 SASEGT. CDR3 amino acids: CASSEVVWSSYEQYV. CDR3 nucleotide sequence: TGTGCCAGCAGTGAAGTGGTCTGGAGCTCCTACGAGCAGTACGTC.

The chain combines TRBV5-6 with TRBJ2-5, with D perhaps matching TRBD2 (5 bases). V lost 4 bases, J lost 1 base, and 17 bases lay in between. The CDR3 totals 16 residues. Germline CDR1 SGHDT, CDR2 YYEEEE. The chain's CDR3 is CASSHILMGVQETQYF. The CDR3, as DNA: TGTGCCAGCAGCCACATCCTCATGGGAGTCCAAGAGACCCAGTACTTC.

This chain links TRBV29-1 with TRBJ1-1; the D gene is possibly TRBD1 (5 bases). This CDR3 contains 12 residues. CDR1 is SQVTM and CDR2 is ANQGSEA in the germline V gene. V lost 0 bases, J lost 7 bases, and 9 bases lay in between. The CDR3 region has the DNA TGCAGCGTTGAAGAGCCAAGGGGTGAAGCTTTCTTT. Translation gives CSVEEPRGEAFF. The entire variable domain, with the rest obtained from reference TRBV29-1 and TRBJ1-1, is as follows: SAVISQKPSRDICQRGTSLTIQCQVDSQVTMMFWYRQQPGQSLTLIATANQGSEATYESGFVIDKFPISRPNLTFSTLTVSNMSPEDSSIYLCSVEEPRGEAFFGQGTRLTVV.

The chain joins TRBV6-5 to TRBJ1-1; 8 bases map to TRBD1. Per the germline V gene, CDR1 is MNHEY and CDR2 is SVGAGI. With 7 bases clipped from V and 4 bases from J, the junction kept 5 bases outside the gene matches. The CDR3 covers 13 residues. The CDR3 sequence: CASTDRVGTEAFF. CDR3 nucleotides: TGTGCCAGCACGGACAGGGTTGGCACTGAAGCTTTCTTT.

The chain couples TRBV6-2 or TRBV6-3 to TRBJ1-5, with 7 bases fitting TRBD1. In germline, CDR1 is MNHEY, CDR2 SVGEGT. This CDR3 has 13 amino acids. V was pared by 0 bases and J by 11 bases, with 4 bases of the junction left unmatched. CDR3 sequence: CASSYSIGQAQHF. Here the CDR3 DNA reads TGTGCCAGCAGTTACTCGATAGGACAGGCCCAGCATTTT.

The chain combines TRBV7-2 with TRBJ1-2, with TRBD1 matching 9 bases. Germline values: CDR1 SGHTA, CDR2 FQGNSA. The CDR3 has 17 residues. V lost 4 bases and J lost 0; bases outside the gene matches: 9. DNA for the CDR3: TGTGCCAGCAGCTCACAGGGGGCCCGCCTAACTAACTATGGCTACACCTTC. Amino acid sequence: CASSSQGARLTNYGYTF.

The CDR3 nucleotides read TGTGCCAGGAGAACAGGGGACACTGAAGCTTTCTTT. Amino acids: CARRTGDTEAFF. The V call is TRBV19, the J call TRBJ1-1, with 7 bases aligning to TRBD1. The CDR3 loop spans 12 amino acids. The V segment lost 9 bases and the J segment 3 bases; nucleotides outside the gene matches: 4. Germline CDR1 LNHDA, CDR2 SQIVND (reference sequence).

This clone occurred once. The chain has TRBV6-5 and TRBJ1-5, with 12 bases matching TRBD1. This CDR3 spans 15 amino acids. Germline CDR1 and CDR2: MNHEY and SVGAGI. V lost 6 bases to trimming and J lost 4 bases; unmatched junction nucleotides: 4. Written as DNA, the CDR3 is TGTGCCAGCAGCTTGGGACAGGGGGCTAATCAGCCCCAGCATTTT. Its translation is CASSLGQGANQPQHF.

This clone was seen a handful of times. The rearrangement uses TRBV27 and TRBJ1-4, with D tentatively TRBD1 (6 bases). In germline, CDR1 is MNHEY, CDR2 SMNVEV (reference sequence). Trimming stripped 6 bases from V and 1 base from J, with 12 bases between. CDR3 length: 15 residues. The CDR3 protein is CASRKQGRTNEKLFF. DNA for the CDR3: TGTGCCAGCAGGAAACAGGGAAGAACTAATGAAAAACTGTTTTTT.

The chain has TRBV10-1 and TRBJ1-5; D uncertain. This CDR3 comprises 12 residues. Between the trimmed V and J ends, which lost 3 bases and 5 bases, there was a span of 5 bases. In germline, CDR1 is WNHNN, CDR2 SYGVQD (reference sequence). As DNA, the CDR3 is TGCGCCAGCAGTGATGTCGATCAGCCCCAGCATTTT. Translated: CASSDVDQPQHF.

The chain uses TRBV9 and TRBJ2-2, with 9 bases lining up with TRBD2. CDR1 SGDLS and CDR2 YYNGEE come from the germline V gene. J gave up 4 bases and V 4 bases, and 8 bases lay outside the gene matches. The CDR3 runs to 16 residues. The CDR3 protein is CASSTRGGPGTGELFF. CDR3 DNA: TGTGCCAGCAGCACGCGGGGGGGCCCGGGCACCGGGGAGCTGTTTTTT.

V usage is TRBV7-9 and J usage is TRBJ2-3; the match to TRBD2 covers 7 bases. After removal of 6 bases from V and 1 base from J, the junction contained 10 bases not matched to a gene. This CDR3 comprises 16 residues. The V gene's germline CDR1 is SEHNR and CDR2 FQNEAQ (reference sequence). The CDR3 DNA reads TGTGCCAGCAGGCCGCCAGGGCTAGCGGGCACAGATACGCAGTATTTT. Residues: CASRPPGLAGTDTQYF.

This clone turned up a few times. V usage is TRBV9 and J usage is TRBJ1-6; TRBD1 aligns across 7 bases. The CDR3 has 16 amino acids. J lost 1 base, V lost 4 bases, and 5 bases had no gene match. CDR1 SGDLS and CDR2 YYNGEE come from the germline V gene. Here the CDR3 DNA reads TGTGCCAGCAGCACCGGGACAGCTTCCTATAATTCACCCCTCCACTTT. Protein sequence: CASSTGTASYNSPLHF.

The chain recombines TRBV19 with TRBJ2-3; no reliable D call. V lost 2 bases and J 6 bases, leaving 12 bases between the germline ends. CDR3 length: 14 amino acids. CDR1 and CDR2 from the germline V gene are LNHDA and SQIVND (reference sequence). CDR3 nucleotides: TGTGCCAGTAGTATAACGGCAGCGCGCGATACGCAGTATTTT. Translation: CASSITAARDTQYF.

This sequence joins TRBV18 and TRBJ1-2; 9 nucleotides align to TRBD1. This CDR3 is built from 13 residues. After removal of 1 base from V and 6 bases from J, the junction contained 0 bases not matched to a gene. Germline V lookup: CDR1 KGHSH, CDR2 LQKENI. The CDR3 here is CASSPRDRDGYTF. CDR3 nucleotide sequence: TGTGCCAGCTCACCACGGGACAGGGATGGCTACACCTTC. The variable domain in full, with the rest retrieved from reference TRBV18 and TRBJ1-2, is NAGVMQNPRHLVRRRGQEARLRCSPMKGHSHVYWYRQLPEEGLKFMVYLQKENIIDESGMPKERFSAEFPKEGPSILRIQQVVRGDSAAYFCASSPRDRDGYTFGSGTRLTVV.

The genes are TRBV7-2 and TRBJ2-3; no reliable D call. This CDR3 region has 18 residues. Germline values: CDR1 SGHTA, CDR2 FQGNSA. The ends were cut back, 4 bases at V and 1 base at J, with 21 bases in the middle. CDR3 loop: CASSSTSITLLGTDTQYF. CDR3 in DNA: TGTGCCAGCAGCTCCACCTCCATCACACTTCTAGGCACAGATACGCAGTATTTT.

The rearrangement uses TRBV3-1 (or the pseudogene TRBV3-2) and TRBJ2-1; D is perhaps TRBD1 (5 bases). Trimming stripped 0 bases from V and 7 bases from J, with 10 bases between. The CDR3 is made up of 14 amino acids. Germline assignment: CDR1 LGHDT and CDR2 YNNKEL (reference sequence). The CDR3 nucleotides are TGTGCCAGCAGCCAAGAAAGTTGGACAAATGAGCAGTTCTTC. Translating it yields CASSQESWTNEQFF.

Here the CDR3 DNA reads TGTGCCAGCAGCGGGCGACGGAACCTACGGGAGCAGTTCTTC. Amino acid sequence: CASSGRRNLREQFF. The gene calls are TRBV5-8 and TRBJ2-1, with no clear D. CDR3 length equals 14 residues. The germline CDR1 and CDR2 sequences are SGHTS and YDEGEE. Trimming cost V 4 bases and J 10 bases, with 18 bases left between them.

V gene TRBV11-3 combines with J gene TRBJ2-1; the D gene is possibly TRBD1 (5 bases). Germline CDR1 and CDR2: SGHNT and YENEEA. The CDR3 sequence is 13 residues long. With 1 base removed from V and 15 bases from J, the gap between germline ends came to 16 bases. The CDR3 DNA follows: TGTGCCAGCAGCTTAGGTCAGAAGGGGTCTCCGTTCTTC. Translated: CASSLGQKGSPFF.

The chain has TRBV7-9 and TRBJ1-1, with D possibly being TRBD1 (6 bases). Per germline, CDR1 SEHNR and CDR2 FQNEAQ (reference sequence). The V end was cut by 5 bases, the J end by 0 bases, with 19 bases between. CDR3 length equals 17 residues. For the CDR3, the DNA is TGTGCCAGCAGCCCCGCACAGGGACCACTCATGAACACTGAAGCTTTCTTT. Amino acids: CASSPAQGPLMNTEAFF. Filled out from reference TRBV7-9 and TRBJ1-1, the complete variable domain reads DTGVSQNPRHKITKRGQNVTFRCDPISEHNRLYWYRQTLGQGPEFLTYFQNEAQLEKSRLLSDRFSAERPKGSFSTLEIQRTEQGDSAMYLCASSPAQGPLMNTEAFFGQGTRLTVV.

This rearrangement joins TRBV4-3 to TRBJ2-6; 9 bases align to TRBD2. V shed 3 bases and J 0 bases; nucleotides not matched to a gene: 6. The CDR3 covers 18 residues. Germline CDR1 reads LGHNA; CDR2 reads YSLEER. CDR3 DNA: TGCGCCAGCAGCCACATGCTAGCGGGGAGCTCTGGGGCCAACGTCCTGACTTTC. The encoded protein is CASSHMLAGSSGANVLTF.

The CDR3 sequence: CASSEDRRLGGYTF. Here the CDR3 DNA reads TGTGCCAGCAGTGAGGACAGGAGGCTCGGTGGCTACACCTTC. The V gene is TRBV6-1, the J gene TRBJ1-2; 7 bases are a match to TRBD1. Germline CDR1 and CDR2: MNHNS and SASEGT. The CDR3 is made up of 14 amino acids. J was trimmed by 7 bases and V by 3 bases; bases with no gene match: 8.